This T cell receptor beta chain was sequenced during a study of shared clonotypes between healthy human individuals. The CDR3 covers 18 residues. Germline V gene sequence: CDR1 SGHAT, CDR2 FQNNGV. The ends lost 2 bases at V and 5 bases at J; junction bases unmatched: 17. Sequencing on ten immunoSEQ deep assay plates was performed for unsorted PBMC DNA. Produced via immunoSEQ multiplex PCR; TCRdb's table is partial and in-frame only. Of around 500,000 clones detected, 70% to 80% appear once; the ten largest clones hold around 13%. With respect to this clone: This CDR3 fails to terminate in the conserved phenylalanine or tryptophan, so it likely reflects a read error.

This receptor was taken from a woman between 40 and 50 years old in good health. Some clones in this sample may be carry-over from other donors' samples. The V and J genes are TRBV11-2 and TRBJ1-2; 7 bases agree with TRBD1. Material: PBMCs. The CDR3 protein is CASSLWTSTWTGLYGYTL. DNA for the CDR3: TGTGCCAGCAGCTTATGGACCTCCACCTGGACAGGCTTGTATGGCTACACCCTC.